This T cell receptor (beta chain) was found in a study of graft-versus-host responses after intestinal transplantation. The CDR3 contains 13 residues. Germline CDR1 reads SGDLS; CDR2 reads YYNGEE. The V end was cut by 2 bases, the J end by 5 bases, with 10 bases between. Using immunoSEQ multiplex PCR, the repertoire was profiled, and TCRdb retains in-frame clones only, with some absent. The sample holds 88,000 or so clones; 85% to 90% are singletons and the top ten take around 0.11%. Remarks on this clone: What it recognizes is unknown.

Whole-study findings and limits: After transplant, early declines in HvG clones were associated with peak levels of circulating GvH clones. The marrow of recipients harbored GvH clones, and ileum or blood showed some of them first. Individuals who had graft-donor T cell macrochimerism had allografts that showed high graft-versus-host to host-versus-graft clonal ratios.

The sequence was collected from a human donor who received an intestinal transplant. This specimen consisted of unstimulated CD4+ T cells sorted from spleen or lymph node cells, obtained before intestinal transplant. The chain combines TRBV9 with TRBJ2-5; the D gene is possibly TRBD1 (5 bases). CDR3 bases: TGTGCCAGCAGCGTGGCAGGGCAGGAGACCCAGTACTTC. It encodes CASSVAGQETQYF.